Listed below are T cell receptor beta chains from one sample, sequenced in a study of regulatory T cells in long-lasting Graves disease. TCRdb redid the calling of the multiplex PCR reads with MiXCR, one entry per CDR3 protein. Of approximately 350,000 distinct CDR3 sequences detected, roughly 25% appear once; the ten largest clones hold 25% to 30%. The input for sequencing was peripheral blood mononuclear cells (PBMCs), taken when the disease was refractory, from a patient treated with antithyroid drugs. These receptors all stem from a woman aged 40 to 50 with Graves disease. Each CDR3 is given with its conserved first and last residue. The order of the fields is J gene, V gene, CDR3 protein.

>TRBJ1-2|TRBV24-1
CATSDSGRYYGYTF
>TRBJ1-3|TRBV20-1
CSARDSRASGNTIYF
>TRBJ2-1|TRBV28
CASSLSGQRLNEQFF
>TRBJ2-5|TRBV6-2/TRBV6-3
CASSESGRETQYF
>TRBJ1-1|TRBV5-1
CASSLSPWSNTEAFF
>TRBJ2-7|TRBV2
CASKGQTSSYEQYF
>TRBJ1-4|TRBV25-1
CASSPLDGRKLFF
>TRBJ2-7|TRBV28
CASSFFVAGNYEQYF
>TRBJ2-7|TRBV28
CASGLGLSFSYEQYF
>TRBJ1-5|TRBV6-5
CASSYSGQRNQPQHF
>TRBJ1-5|TRBV6-5
CASSYNRNQPQHF
>TRBJ2-7|TRBV20-1
CSARVTRREQYF
>TRBJ2-7|TRBV25-1
CASRDSGTHEQYF
>TRBJ2-6|TRBV2
CASARGANVLTF
>TRBJ2-5|TRBV7-9
CASSWRLAGEETQYF
>TRBJ1-1|TRBV19
CASSIRSVTENTEAFF
>TRBJ1-5|TRBV28
CASSSGTGIYSNQPQHF
>TRBJ2-5|TRBV30
CAWSVAGAGETQYF
>TRBJ2-5|TRBV7-9
CASSYKLGETQYF
>TRBJ2-2|TRBV20-1
CSARDRTNTGELFF
>TRBJ2-2|TRBV6-6
CASSYSGVGELFF
>TRBJ2-1|TRBV28
CASSPAPSGATQFF
>TRBJ2-3|TRBV27
CASSFAGAPVTGDTQYF
>TRBJ1-1|TRBV28
CASSLAGPVRTEAFF
>TRBJ2-5|TRBV3-1
CASSQDGTGGVETQYF
>TRBJ2-5|TRBV4-1
CASSSHLAGETQYF
>TRBJ2-2|TRBV6-1
CASSESWFTGELFF
>TRBJ1-4|TRBV28
CASSVGQGDGKLFF
>TRBJ1-2|TRBV29-1
CSVRGSNYGYTF
>TRBJ2-7|TRBV7-8
CASSLARVDRANYEQYF
>TRBJ2-1|TRBV19
CASSSLHSYNEQFF
>TRBJ2-7|TRBV27
CASSLSTGGSYEQYF
>TRBJ2-7|TRBV20-1
CSASWQGIYEQYF
>TRBJ1-1|TRBV19
CASSFSYYTEAFF
>TRBJ2-5|TRBV20-1
CSSSGLAPFQETQYF
>TRBJ1-4|TRBV6-1
CASSKQGKDEKLFF
>TRBJ2-2|TRBV2
CASLQGELFF
>TRBJ2-5|TRBV19
CASTAGTSGQETQYF
>TRBJ2-5|TRBV6-2/TRBV6-3
CASSYLAEETQYF
>TRBJ2-7|TRBV6-5
CASSYSNRGQGSYEQYF
>TRBJ2-1|TRBV20-1
CSAASGTGSYNEQFF